Listed below are T cell receptor beta chains from one sample, sequenced in a study of cytomegalovirus exposure and HLA in healthy donors. Libraries were prepared by immunoSEQ multiplex PCR; TCRdb keeps only in-frame clonotypes and omits some of them. The sample lists about 140,000 clones, about four fifths seen once, with more than 1.1% in the top ten. Specimen: PBMCs. Every receptor here comes from a woman aged 40 to 49 in good health and CMV-seronegative. The CDR3 runs from the conserved cysteine through the conserved F or W. D genes are given only for firm matches. Some rows have no size entry. The others give once, few or many, or a class for an expanded clone.

>-|TRBJ2-1|-|TRBV5-4
CASSLGKGSYNEQFF
TGTGCCAGCAGCTTGGGAAAGGGGTCATACAATGAGCAGTTCTTC
>-|TRBJ1-3|-|TRBV7-8
CASSLDTSGNTIYF
TGTGCCAGCAGCTTGGACACTTCTGGAAACACCATATATTTT
>TRBD1|TRBJ2-7|-|TRBV5-1
CASSFRDRGYEQYF
TGCGCCAGCAGCTTCCGGGACAGGGGTTACGAGCAGTACTTC
>-|TRBJ1-2|-|TRBV7-3
CASSLTGGHNYGYTF
TGTGCCAGCAGCTTAACTGGGGGCCACAACTATGGCTACACCTTC
>-|TRBJ1-6|-|TRBV19
CASSKGGESSPLHF
TGTGCCAGTAGTAAAGGCGGTGAAAGTTCACCCCTCCACTTT
>-|TRBJ1-1|few|TRBV6-1
CASSEGGGVKTAFF
TGTGCCAGCAGTGAAGGAGGGGGGGTAAAGACAGCTTTCTTT
>-|TRBJ1-4|-|TRBV14
CASSQYVYNEKLFF
TGTGCCAGCAGCCAATACGTCTATAATGAAAAACTGTTTTTT
>-|TRBJ2-3|-|TRBV5-4
CASSPAGTRGGDTQYF
TGTGCCAGCAGCCCGGCCGGGACTCGGGGAGGAGATACGCAGTATTTT
>-|TRBJ1-1|many|TRBV7-3
CASSLSGGGTEAFF
TGTGCCAGCAGCTTAAGCGGGGGGGGCACTGAAGCTTTCTTT
>TRBD2|TRBJ2-5|-|TRBV5-1
CASSLEPAGGETQYF
TGCGCCAGCAGCTTGGAGCCAGCGGGGGGAGAGACCCAGTACTTC
>-|TRBJ2-7|once|TRBV10-3
CAISESRQVIYEQYF
TGTGCCATCAGTGAGTCCCGGCAGGTGATCTACGAGCAGTACTTC
>-|TRBJ1-1|-|TRBV2
CASSRTGLPEAFF
TGTGCCAGCAGTCGAACAGGTCTTCCTGAAGCTTTCTTT
>-|TRBJ1-1|-|TRBV6-5
CASSSGATANTEAFF
TGTGCCAGCAGCTCCGGAGCCACGGCGAACACTGAAGCTTTCTTT
>-|TRBJ1-2|once|TRBV14
CASSQQGSSGYTF
TGTGCCAGCAGCCAACAGGGCTCGAGTGGCTACACCTTC
>TRBD1|TRBJ2-7|-|TRBV7-6
CASSLFETGPYEQYF
TGTGCCAGCAGCTTATTCGAGACAGGGCCCTACGAGCAGTACTTC
>-|TRBJ2-7|-|TRBV28
CASSLEGRDKPYEQYF
TGTGCCAGCAGCCTCGAGGGCCGGGACAAACCCTACGAGCAGTACTTC
>-|TRBJ1-1|-|TRBV5-8
CASSLEQGRSTEAFF
TGTGCCAGCAGCTTGGAACAGGGAAGAAGCACTGAAGCTTTCTTT
>TRBD1|TRBJ1-2|-|TRBV7-9
CASSPPQGADYGYTF
TGTGCCAGCAGTCCACCTCAGGGGGCGGACTATGGCTACACCTTC
>-|TRBJ1-2|-|TRBV30
CAWSSVTGYGYTF
TGTGCCTGGAGTTCTGTCACGGGCTATGGCTACACCTTC
>TRBD1|TRBJ2-7|-|TRBV10-2
CAREQDRGNEQYF
TGCGCCAGGGAACAGGACAGGGGGAACGAGCAGTACTTC
>TRBD2|TRBJ2-3|-|TRBV10-3
CAISAPGLAEDTQYF
TGTGCCATCAGTGCCCCGGGACTAGCAGAAGATACGCAGTATTTT
>TRBD1|TRBJ1-1|-|TRBV7-9
CASSLRTGNTEAFF
TGTGCCAGCAGCCTCCGGACAGGGAACACTGAAGCTTTCTTT
>TRBD2|TRBJ2-6|-|TRBV19
CASSILAGSGANVLTF
TGTGCCAGTAGTATCCTAGCGGGGTCGGGGGCCAACGTCCTGACTTTC
>-|TRBJ1-1|-|TRBV4-3
CASSQDTMMNTEAFF
TGCGCCAGCAGCCAAGATACAATGATGAACACTGAAGCTTTCTTT
>TRBD2|TRBJ2-7|-|TRBV5-4
CASSLVSRSGGEQYF
TGTGCCAGCAGCTTGGTTTCGAGGTCCGGGGGGGAGCAGTACTTC
>-|TRBJ1-5|-|TRBV6-1
CASSEWTRSNQPQHF
TGTGCCAGCAGTGAATGGACACGGAGCAATCAGCCCCAGCATTTT
>TRBD1|TRBJ1-4|-|TRBV18
CASSANLQGGEEKLFF
TGTGCCAGCTCAGCGAATTTACAGGGGGGCGAGGAAAAACTGTTTTTT
>-|TRBJ1-2|-|TRBV6-4
CASSEQGSQHGYTF
TGTGCCAGCAGTGAACAGGGCTCCCAGCATGGCTACACCTTC
>TRBD1|TRBJ2-1|-|TRBV4-1
CASSQDRAGGSEQFF
TGCGCCAGCAGCCAAGATCGAGCAGGGGGTTCTGAGCAGTTCTTC
>-|TRBJ1-4|few|TRBV30
CATDGFLGEKLFF
TGTGCCACAGATGGCTTTTTGGGTGAAAAACTGTTTTTT
>TRBD1|TRBJ2-7|-|TRBV9
CASSRDRGEQYF
TGTGCCAGCAGTCGGGACAGGGGCGAGCAGTACTTC
>TRBD1|TRBJ1-2|-|TRBV7-9
CALTGTGDNYGYTF
TGTGCCCTCACAGGGACAGGGGATAACTATGGCTACACCTTC
>TRBD1|TRBJ1-6|-|TRBV5-1
CASSPRTGKDSPLHF
TGCGCCAGCAGCCCGAGGACAGGGAAAGATTCACCCCTCCACTTT
>TRBD1|TRBJ2-4|-|TRBV6-6
CASSYQGQGRYF
TGTGCCAGCAGTTACCAGGGACAGGGGAGGTACTTC
>TRBD2|TRBJ2-7|few|TRBV28
CASSSMTSGGVEQYF
TGTGCCAGCAGTTCCATGACTAGCGGGGGGGTTGAGCAGTACTTC
>-|TRBJ2-1|few|TRBV5-1
CASSLASVLAEQFF
TGCGCCAGCAGCTTGGCCTCGGTGTTAGCGGAGCAGTTCTTC
>TRBD1|TRBJ1-6|-|TRBV5-6
CASSLASGTGYNSPLHF
TGTGCCAGCAGCTTGGCCTCCGGGACAGGATATAATTCACCCCTCCACTTT
>-|TRBJ1-3|-|TRBV15
CATSRDSSGNTIYF
TGTGCCACCAGCAGAGACAGCTCTGGAAACACCATATATTTT
>-|TRBJ2-3|-|TRBV28
CASSSLLTDTQYF
TGTGCCAGCAGTTCTCTACTCACAGATACGCAGTATTTT
>TRBD1|TRBJ1-3|once|TRBV5-1
CASSAGQRSSGNTIYF
TGCGCCAGCAGCGCGGGACAGCGAAGCTCTGGAAACACCATATATTTT
>TRBD2|TRBJ2-5|-|TRBV6-1
CASSRGGVGETQYF
TGTGCCAGCAGTCGGGGGGGGGTGGGGGAGACCCAGTACTTC
>-|TRBJ1-2|-|TRBV6-1
CASSEAGGRDGYTF
TGTGCCAGCAGTGAAGCGGGGGGGCGGGATGGCTACACCTTC
>-|TRBJ1-1|-|TRBV18
CASSPSKFLVSGNTEAFF
TGTGCCAGCTCACCATCCAAATTTCTCGTTAGCGGAAACACTGAAGCTTTCTTT
>TRBD1|TRBJ2-2|few|TRBV7-9
CASADRVSPGELFF
TGTGCCAGCGCCGACAGGGTGAGCCCCGGGGAGCTGTTTTTT
>TRBD2|TRBJ2-5|-|TRBV13
CASSFRGDTETQYF
TGTGCCAGCAGCTTCCGGGGGGATACAGAGACCCAGTACTTC
>TRBD1|TRBJ2-3|-|TRBV4-1
CASSLGTVSTDTQYF
TGCGCCAGCAGCCTAGGGACAGTGAGCACAGATACGCAGTATTTT
>-|TRBJ1-1|-|TRBV30
CAWSVPPRNTEAFF
TGTGCCTGGAGTGTACCCCCCAGGAACACTGAAGCTTTCTTT
>TRBD1|TRBJ1-2|few|TRBV18
CASSPATGGCGYTF
TGTGCCAGCTCACCCGCGACAGGGGGCTGTGGCTACACCTTC
>-|TRBJ2-1|-|TRBV30
CAWTAVPYNEQFF
TGTGCCTGGACAGCGGTTCCCTACAATGAGCAGTTCTTC
>-|TRBJ1-5|-|TRBV6-5
CASSPVAGNQPQHF
TGTGCCAGCAGCCCAGTCGCAGGAAATCAGCCCCAGCATTTT
>TRBD1|TRBJ2-7|-|TRBV7-2
CASSYGTGTIYEQYF
TGTGCCAGCAGCTACGGGACAGGGACGATCTACGAGCAGTACTTC
>-|TRBJ1-3|-|TRBV9
CASTRGHSGNTIYF
TGTGCCAGCACCCGAGGACACTCTGGAAACACCATATATTTT
>TRBD1|TRBJ2-7|once|TRBV27
CASSLRSSRDRGYEQYF
TGTGCCAGCAGTTTACGAAGTAGCCGGGACAGGGGCTACGAGCAGTACTTC
>TRBD2|TRBJ2-1|-|TRBV19
CASSIVRGGYNEQFF
TGTGCCAGTAGTATAGTGCGGGGGGGTTACAATGAGCAGTTCTTC
>-|TRBJ1-2|once|TRBV2
CASDREVGGYGYTF
TGTGCCAGCGATCGGGAGGTTGGAGGTTATGGCTACACCTTC
>TRBD1|TRBJ1-1|-|TRBV7-2
CASSSRRTGLTEAFF
TGTGCCAGCAGCTCCCGAAGGACAGGGCTTACTGAAGCTTTCTTT
>-|TRBJ2-2|-|TRBV6-5
CASSPRGTGELFF
TGTGCCAGCAGTCCCCGGGGAACCGGGGAGCTGTTTTTT
>-|TRBJ1-2|once|TRBV7-9
CASSPRTDYYGYTF
TGTGCCAGCAGCCCGAGGACGGACTACTATGGCTACACCTTC
>-|TRBJ2-6|-|TRBV28
CASSFEHSGANVLTF
TGTGCCAGCAGTTTCGAACACTCTGGGGCCAACGTCCTGACTTTC